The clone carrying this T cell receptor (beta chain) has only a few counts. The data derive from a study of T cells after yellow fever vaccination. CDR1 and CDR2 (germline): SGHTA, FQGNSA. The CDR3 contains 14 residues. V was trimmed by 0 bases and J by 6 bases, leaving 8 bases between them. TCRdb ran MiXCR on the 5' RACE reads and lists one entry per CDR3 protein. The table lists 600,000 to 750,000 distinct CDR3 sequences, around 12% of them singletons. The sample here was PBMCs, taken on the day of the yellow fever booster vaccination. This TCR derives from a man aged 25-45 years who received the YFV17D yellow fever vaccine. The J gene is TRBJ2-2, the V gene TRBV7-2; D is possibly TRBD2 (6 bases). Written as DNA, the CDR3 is TGTGCCAGCAGCTTAGCGGCTAGCGCCGGGGAGCTGTTTTTT. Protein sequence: CASSLAASAGELFF.